This TCR beta chain was recorded in a study of OX40 agonist ivuxolimab in advanced cancers. Study overall: An agonistic anti-OX40 (CD134) antibody, ivuxolimab, was used to treat the patients. Earlier anti-PD-1, anti-PD-L1 or anti-CTLA-4 therapy was permitted; less than 50% had received some. General study findings and limits: Blood T cells, both CD4+ and CD8+, expanded clonally by week 6 at 0.1 to 3.0 mg/kg.

About this clone: The target antigen is unknown.

Sequencing was performed with immunoSEQ multiplex PCR; in TCRdb, only in-frame clones are kept and a portion is missing. This table has just under 75,000 clones, roughly 90% appearing once. The sequence came from an adult with an advanced solid tumor such as melanoma, head and neck, liver or kidney cancer. The sequencing used CD4+ or CD8+ T cells sorted from blood, collected in a trial of the OX40 agonist ivuxolimab.

The CDR3, as DNA: TGTGCCAGCACTCTAAGCTCCTACAATGAGCAGTTCTTC. Amino acid sequence: CASTLSSYNEQFF. The chain joins TRBV7-2 to TRBJ2-1; D gene unclear. Trimming removed 7 bases from V and 0 bases from J, with 7 bases in between. CDR3 length: 13 residues. In germline, CDR1 is SGHTA, CDR2 FQGNSA.